A single T cell receptor (beta chain) is shown here with its context. The antigen remains undetermined. This specimen belongs to a study of cytomegalovirus exposure and HLA in healthy donors. Unrecorded immune exposure was likely among donors, who were nominally healthy when sampled. Vbeta (60) and Jbeta (13) primers were used in the PCR. Repertoires were generated with immunoSEQ multiplex PCR, while TCRdb's copy carries only in-frame clones and drops some. There are a few hundred thousand clones in the sample; under 80% occur only once, and approximately 2.5% lies in the top ten. Study-wide points: Equally common other TCR beta chains were less clonally expanded than HLA-associated ones, a later analysis found.

CDR3 length: 12 amino acids. Germline V CDR1 and CDR2: LNHDA, SQIVND (reference sequence). J lost 7 bases, V lost 10 bases, and 4 bases had no gene match. The sequencing input was PBMCs. The TCR was taken from a female donor in good health and CMV-seronegative. The gene calls are TRBV19 and TRBJ2-3, with 11 bases aligning to TRBD2. CDR3 nucleotide sequence: TGTGCCACCGGGACTAGCGGTTATACGCAGTATTTT. This codes for CATGTSGYTQYF.